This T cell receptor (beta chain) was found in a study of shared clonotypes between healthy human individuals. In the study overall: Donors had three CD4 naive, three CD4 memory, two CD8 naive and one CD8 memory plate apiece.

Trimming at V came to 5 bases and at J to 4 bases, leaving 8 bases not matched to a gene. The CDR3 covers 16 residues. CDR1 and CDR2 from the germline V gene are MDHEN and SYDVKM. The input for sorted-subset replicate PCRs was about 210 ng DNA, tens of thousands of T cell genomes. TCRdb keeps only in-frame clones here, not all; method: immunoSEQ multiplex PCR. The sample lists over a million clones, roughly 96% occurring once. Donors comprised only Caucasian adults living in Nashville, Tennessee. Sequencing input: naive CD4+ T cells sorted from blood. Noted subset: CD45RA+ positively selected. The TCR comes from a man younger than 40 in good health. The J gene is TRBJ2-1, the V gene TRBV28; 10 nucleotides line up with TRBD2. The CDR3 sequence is CASSILAGKIYNEQFF. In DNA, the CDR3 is TGTGCCAGCAGTATACTAGCGGGGAAAATATACAATGAGCAGTTCTTC.